Listed below are T cell receptor beta chains from one sample, sequenced in a study of naive and memory T cell subsets. TCRdb recomputed calls from the UMI-ligation and nested PCR reads with MiXCR, one row per CDR3 protein. The sample has approximately 29,000 distinct CDR3 sequences, less than 20% seen once; the top ten hold roughly 3.5%. Material for sequencing was effector memory CD4+ T cells from blood. These receptors were taken from a human donor in good health. Both conserved end residues are part of each CDR3. D genes are given only for firm matches. Clone size is shown for a subset of rows, as once, few, many or a class of expanded clone.

D gene	J gene	V gene	clone size	CDR3 protein	CDR3 DNA
.	TRBJ1-2	TRBV2	few	CASSEGLTPRGYTF	TGTGCCAGCAGTGAAGGGCTCACACCGAGGGGCTACACCTTC
.	TRBJ1-1	TRBV5-1	.	CASSLGSTGPNTEAFF	TGCGCCAGCAGCCTCGGGTCGACAGGACCCAACACTGAAGCTTTCTTT
.	TRBJ1-1	TRBV29-1	many	CSVPEAAWGMNTEAFF	TGCAGCGTTCCCGAAGCCGCTTGGGGTATGAACACTGAAGCTTTCTTT
.	TRBJ1-5	TRBV19	.	CASDDRYSNQPQHF	TGTGCCAGCGACGACAGATATAGCAATCAGCCCCAGCATTTT
.	TRBJ2-1	TRBV5-1	few	CASSVEGDSRDEQFF	TGCGCCAGCAGCGTGGAGGGGGACTCCAGGGATGAGCAGTTCTTC
TRBD1	TRBJ1-3	TRBV4-2	.	CASSQDGTGTDTIYF	TGTGCCAGCAGCCAAGATGGTACAGGGACAGACACCATATATTTT
TRBD1	TRBJ2-5	TRBV2	few	CASSQIPRPGQGQETQYF	TGTGCCAGCAGTCAGATCCCTAGACCCGGACAGGGACAAGAGACCCAGTACTTC
.	TRBJ1-1	TRBV20-1	.	CSARPHAGSLNTEAFF	TGCAGTGCTAGACCCCACGCGGGTAGCTTGAACACTGAAGCTTTCTTT
.	TRBJ2-7	TRBV4-1	few	CASSHSPETVRGYEQYF	TGCGCCAGCAGCCATTCACCGGAGACAGTTAGGGGCTACGAGCAGTACTTC
.	TRBJ1-3	TRBV18	.	CASSRRGEGGNTIYF	TGTGCCAGCTCACGTCGGGGAGAAGGTGGAAACACCATATATTTT
.	TRBJ2-7	TRBV20-1	many	CSARIVSGTVDFYEQYF	TGCAGTGCTAGGATTGTAAGCGGGACAGTAGATTTTTACGAGCAGTACTTC
.	TRBJ2-3	TRBV5-1	few	CASSLSSHTDTDTQYF	TGCGCCAGCAGCTTGTCTTCGCACACAGACACAGATACGCAGTATTTT
.	TRBJ1-4	TRBV20-1	many	CSARVGVDEKLFF	TGCAGTGCTAGAGTTGGGGTGGATGAAAAACTGTTTTTT
.	TRBJ2-1	TRBV18	medium-sized	CASSQAGSWRNEQFF	TGTGCCAGCTCACAGGCAGGGTCATGGCGCAATGAGCAGTTCTTC
.	TRBJ2-1	TRBV18	.	CASSPSNRAGDEQFF	TGTGCCAGCTCACCAAGTAACAGGGCGGGAGATGAGCAGTTCTTC
.	TRBJ2-3	TRBV6-2/TRBV6-3	.	CASSYALAHTSTDTQYF	TGTGCCAGCAGTTACGCGCTAGCCCACACTAGCACAGATACGCAGTATTTT
.	TRBJ2-1	TRBV7-2	few	CASSDSSSGRGPRNEQFF	TGTGCCAGCAGCGATTCTAGTTCGGGGAGGGGGCCACGCAATGAGCAGTTCTTC
.	TRBJ2-1	TRBV5-1	.	CASSLTSQGSYNEQFF	TGCGCCAGCAGCCTGACTAGTCAGGGCTCCTACAATGAGCAGTTCTTC
TRBD2	TRBJ2-5	TRBV7-2	.	CASSLSGLAGGPEETQYF	TGTGCCAGCAGCTTATCCGGTCTAGCGGGAGGTCCTGAAGAGACCCAGTACTTC
.	TRBJ2-3	TRBV25-1	few	CASSAFTSTDTQYF	TGTGCCAGCAGTGCGTTCACTAGCACAGATACGCAGTATTTT
TRBD1	TRBJ1-5	TRBV6-5	.	CASSSSGTAAGQPQHF	TGTGCCAGCAGTAGCTCCGGGACAGCGGCGGGTCAGCCCCAGCATTTT
.	TRBJ2-7	TRBV27	.	CASSLSLRGTYEQYF	TGTGCCAGCAGTCTATCCCTAAGGGGAACCTACGAGCAGTACTTC
.	TRBJ1-1	TRBV20-1	medium-sized	CSARWGTHEAFF	TGCAGTGCTAGATGGGGGACCCATGAAGCTTTCTTT
TRBD1	TRBJ1-4	TRBV7-9	.	CASSHDRGPNEKLFF	TGTGCCAGCAGCCACGACAGGGGCCCCAATGAAAAACTGTTTTTT
TRBD1	TRBJ1-5	TRBV3-1	.	CASSQTGRRNQPQHF	TGTGCCAGCAGCCAGACAGGGAGGCGCAATCAGCCCCAGCATTTT
.	TRBJ1-1	TRBV7-8	many	CASSLTAIYQPPNTEAFF	TGTGCCAGCAGCTTAACGGCGATATATCAGCCTCCGAACACTGAAGCTTTCTTT
.	TRBJ2-3	TRBV12-3/TRBV12-4	few	CASSLSGDTQYF	TGTGCCAGCAGTTTGAGTGGGGATACGCAGTATTTT
.	TRBJ1-2	TRBV28	few	CASSFGSYGYTF	TGTGCCAGCAGTTTCGGCAGCTATGGCTACACCTTC
.	TRBJ2-3	TRBV7-2	once	CASSLTEGRGSADTQYF	TGTGCCAGCAGCTTAACGGAGGGACGGGGAAGCGCAGATACGCAGTATTTT
TRBD1	TRBJ1-2	TRBV28	few	CASRTGQGGRGYTF	TGTGCCAGCAGAACAGGACAGGGCGGCCGTGGCTACACCTTC
.	TRBJ2-7	TRBV7-8	few	CASSFGFYEQYF	TGTGCCAGCAGTTTCGGCTTCTACGAGCAGTACTTC
.	TRBJ2-1	TRBV28	.	CASSLSLVSREQFF	TGTGCCAGCAGTTTGAGCTTAGTTTCCCGTGAGCAGTTCTTC
.	TRBJ1-3	TRBV6-5	medium-sized	CASSLRASSGNTIYF	TGTGCCAGCAGCCTCAGAGCGAGCTCTGGAAACACCATATATTTT
.	TRBJ1-1	TRBV18	.	CASSPLPRNTEAFF	TGTGCCAGCTCACCACTACCGAGGAACACTGAAGCTTTCTTT
.	TRBJ2-1	TRBV5-1	.	CASGQGNSYNEQFF	TGCGCCAGCGGCCAGGGGAACTCCTACAATGAGCAGTTCTTC
TRBD1	TRBJ1-6	TRBV2	many	CASSRTGGNSPLHF	TGTGCCAGCAGCCGGACAGGGGGGAATTCACCCCTCCACTTT
TRBD2	TRBJ2-1	TRBV10-2	.	CASSDPTSGSSNEQFF	TGCGCCAGCAGTGACCCGACTAGCGGGAGCTCCAATGAGCAGTTCTTC
.	TRBJ1-2	TRBV7-9	few	CASSYVRAEGGGYTF	TGTGCCAGCAGCTATGTAAGAGCTGAAGGAGGCGGCTACACCTTC
TRBD1	TRBJ2-1	TRBV20-1	many	CSARDGVGTGNSGEQFF	TGCAGTGCTAGAGATGGGGTGGGGACAGGGAATAGTGGTGAGCAGTTCTTC
.	TRBJ1-2	TRBV5-5	few	CASSRGLGAGVGGYTF	TGTGCCAGCAGCCGGGGCCTAGGGGCAGGGGTAGGCGGCTACACCTTC
.	TRBJ1-5	TRBV7-2	medium-sized	CASSLIDNQPQHF	TGTGCCAGCAGCTTAATAGACAATCAGCCCCAGCATTTT
TRBD1	TRBJ1-1	TRBV6-5	.	CASFNPGGEAFF	TGTGCCAGCTTCAACCCAGGGGGTGAAGCTTTCTTT
.	TRBJ2-7	TRBV28	many	CAAGPRHLEQYF	TGTGCCGCCGGACCCCGCCATCTCGAGCAGTACTTC
TRBD2	TRBJ2-5	TRBV30	few	CAWSTIGRHWVQETQYF	TGTGCCTGGAGCACAATCGGGAGGCACTGGGTACAAGAGACCCAGTACTTC
.	TRBJ2-4	TRBV29-1	few	CSVKGQYTNIQYF	TGCAGCGTGAAAGGACAGTACACAAACATTCAGTACTTC